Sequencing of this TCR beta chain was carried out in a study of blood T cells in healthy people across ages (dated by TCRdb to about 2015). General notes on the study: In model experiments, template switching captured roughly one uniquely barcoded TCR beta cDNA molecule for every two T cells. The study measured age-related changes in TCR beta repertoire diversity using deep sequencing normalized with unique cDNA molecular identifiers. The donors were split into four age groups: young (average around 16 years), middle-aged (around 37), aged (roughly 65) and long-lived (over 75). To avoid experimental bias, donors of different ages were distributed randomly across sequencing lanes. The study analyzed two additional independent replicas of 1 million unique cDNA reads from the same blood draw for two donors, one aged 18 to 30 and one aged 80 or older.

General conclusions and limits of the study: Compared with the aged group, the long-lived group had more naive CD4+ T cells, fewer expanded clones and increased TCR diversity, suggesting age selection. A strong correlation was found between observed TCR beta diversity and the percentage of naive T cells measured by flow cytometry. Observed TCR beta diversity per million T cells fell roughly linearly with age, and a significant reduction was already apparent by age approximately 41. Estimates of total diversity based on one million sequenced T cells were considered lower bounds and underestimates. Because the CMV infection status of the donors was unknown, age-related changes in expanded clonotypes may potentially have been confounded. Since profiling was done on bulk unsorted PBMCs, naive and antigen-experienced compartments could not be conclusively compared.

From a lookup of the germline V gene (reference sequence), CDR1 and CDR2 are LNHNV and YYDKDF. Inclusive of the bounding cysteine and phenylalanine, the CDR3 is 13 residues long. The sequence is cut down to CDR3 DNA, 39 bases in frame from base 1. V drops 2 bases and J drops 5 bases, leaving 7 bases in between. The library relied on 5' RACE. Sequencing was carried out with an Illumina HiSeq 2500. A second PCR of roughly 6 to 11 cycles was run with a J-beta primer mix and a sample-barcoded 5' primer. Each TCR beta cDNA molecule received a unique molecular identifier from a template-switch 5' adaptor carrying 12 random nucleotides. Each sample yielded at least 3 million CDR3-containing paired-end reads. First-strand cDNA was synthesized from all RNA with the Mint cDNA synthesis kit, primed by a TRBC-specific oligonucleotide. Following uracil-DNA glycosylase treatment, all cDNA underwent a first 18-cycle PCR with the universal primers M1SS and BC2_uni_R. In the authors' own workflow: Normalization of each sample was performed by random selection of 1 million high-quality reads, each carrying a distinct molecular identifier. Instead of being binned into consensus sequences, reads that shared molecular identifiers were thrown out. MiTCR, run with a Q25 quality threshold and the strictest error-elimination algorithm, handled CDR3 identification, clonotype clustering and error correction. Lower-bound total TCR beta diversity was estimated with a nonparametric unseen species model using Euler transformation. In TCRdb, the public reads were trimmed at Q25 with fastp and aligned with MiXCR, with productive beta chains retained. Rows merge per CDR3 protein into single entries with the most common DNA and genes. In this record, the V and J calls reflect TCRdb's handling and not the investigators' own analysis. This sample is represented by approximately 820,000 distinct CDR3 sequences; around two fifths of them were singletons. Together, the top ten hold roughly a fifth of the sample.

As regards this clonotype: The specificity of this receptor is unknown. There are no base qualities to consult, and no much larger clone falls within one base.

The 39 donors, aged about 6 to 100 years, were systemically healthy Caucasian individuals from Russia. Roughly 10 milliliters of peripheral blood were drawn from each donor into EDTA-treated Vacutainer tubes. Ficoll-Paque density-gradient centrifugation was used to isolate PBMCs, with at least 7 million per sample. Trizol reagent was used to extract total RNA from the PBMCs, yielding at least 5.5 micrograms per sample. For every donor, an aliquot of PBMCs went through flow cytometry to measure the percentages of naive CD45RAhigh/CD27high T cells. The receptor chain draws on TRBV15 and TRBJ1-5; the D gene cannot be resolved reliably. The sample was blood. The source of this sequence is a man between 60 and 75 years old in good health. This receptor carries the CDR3 CATSRRQDQPQHF. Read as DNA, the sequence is TGTGCCACCAGCAGACGTCAAGATCAGCCCCAGCATTTT.